This T cell receptor beta chain derives from a study of OX40 agonist ivuxolimab in advanced cancers. Assay: immunoSEQ multiplex PCR; the TCRdb copy retains only in-frame clones and omits some. The repertoire holds about 92,000 clones, with about 91% as singletons. The CDR3 has 16 residues. V lost 5 bases, J lost 2 bases, and 18 bases lay in between. The V gene's germline CDR1 is LNHDA and CDR2 SQIVND (reference sequence). The sample here was CD4+ or CD8+ T cells sorted from blood, taken in a trial of the OX40 agonist ivuxolimab. This chain joins TRBV19 and TRBJ2-5, with D unclear. The clonotype was recovered from an adult with an advanced solid tumor such as melanoma, head and neck, liver or kidney cancer. This chain's CDR3 is CASSAPLGTSQETQYF. CDR3 bases: TGTGCCAGTAGTGCCCCTCTCGGTACTTCTCAAGAGACCCAGTACTTC.